This passage covers 17 T cell receptor beta chains from one sample sequenced in a study of blood T cell repertoires in COVID-19. Only in-frame clones appear in the TCRdb table, and some are missing; sequencing was by immunoSEQ multiplex PCR. The table records approximately 65,000 clones, about 66% of them present only once. Material for sequencing was PBMCs or T cells enriched from blood (not recorded which). These receptors came from a woman aged 55-70 years who had been exposed to COVID-19.

V usage is TRBV6-6 and J usage is TRBJ1-5; tentatively, D is TRBD1 (5 bases). V was pared by 3 bases and J by 7 bases, with 13 bases between. The CDR3 spans 14 residues. Germline CDR1 is MNHNY and CDR2 is SVGAGI (reference sequence). The CDR3 nucleotides are TGTGCCAGCAGTTATGATGGGGCCGGGCAGCCCCAGCATTTT. It yields the protein CASSYDGAGQPQHF.

This clone was counted a single time. The V call is TRBV7-8, the J call TRBJ1-4, with 9 bases identical to TRBD1. Germline V lookup: CDR1 SGHVS, CDR2 FQNEAQ. Trimming at V came to 2 bases and at J to 8 bases, leaving 6 bases not matched to a gene. This CDR3 has 15 amino acids. The CDR3 sequence: CASSLIGTGLEKLFF. CDR3 DNA: TGTGCCAGCAGCTTAATTGGGACAGGGCTCGAAAAACTGTTTTTT.

The chain joins TRBV28 to TRBJ1-1, with 11 bases aligning to TRBD1. The V segment lost 5 bases and the J segment 4 bases; nucleotides outside the gene matches: 6. There are 15 residues in the CDR3. Germline V gene lookup returns CDR1 MDHEN and CDR2 SYDVKM. The CDR3 spells CASSLTGTGGTEAFF. The CDR3 nucleotides are TGTGCCAGCAGTCTAACAGGGACAGGGGGCACTGAAGCTTTCTTT. Based on the CDR3 plus reference TRBV28 and TRBJ1-1, the full variable domain is DVKVTQSSRYLVKRTGEKVFLECVQDMDHENMFWYRQDPGLGLRLIYFSYDVKMKEKGDIPEGYSVSREKKERFSLILESASTNQTSMYLCASSLTGTGGTEAFFGQGTRLTVV.

This sequence joins TRBV5-4 and TRBJ1-1, with D unresolved. Germline V CDR1 and CDR2: SGHNT, YYREEE (reference sequence). This CDR3 region has 13 residues. V lost 4 bases and J lost 1, with 8 bases in between. The DNA for the CDR3 is TGTGCCAGCAGCGCTGACACGAACACTGAAGCTTTCTTT. It translates to CASSADTNTEAFF. Together with reference TRBV5-4 and TRBJ1-1, the CDR3 gives the full variable domain: ETGVTQSPTHLIKTRGQQVTLRCSSQSGHNTVSWYQQALGQGPQFIFQYYREEENGRGNFPPRFSGLQFPNYSSELNVNALELDDSALYLCASSADTNTEAFFGQGTRLTVV.

This clone showed up just a few times. This rearrangement joins TRBV5-1 to TRBJ2-7; D is undetermined. Trimming stripped 0 bases from V and 0 bases from J, with 7 bases between. Germline loops: CDR1 SGHRS, CDR2 YFSETQ. The CDR3 spans 14 residues. The CDR3 is CASSLDLSSYEQYF. The CDR3 coding sequence is TGCGCCAGCAGCTTGGATCTTAGCTCCTACGAGCAGTACTTC.

The chain joins TRBV4-3 to TRBJ2-7; D is possibly TRBD1 (6 bases). There are 15 residues in the CDR3. Germline loops: CDR1 LGHNA, CDR2 YSLEER. V was shortened by 0 bases and J by 3 bases, with 12 bases between the two germline ends. CDR3 amino acids: CASSQDHPGDYEQYF. The CDR3 region has the DNA TGCGCCAGCAGCCAAGATCATCCAGGGGACTACGAGCAGTACTTC.

The genes are TRBV14 and TRBJ1-2; no clear D gene. V lost 8 bases to trimming and J lost 5 bases, with 15 bases between them. Germline V gives CDR1 SGHDN, CDR2 FVKESK. This CDR3 comprises 13 residues. The CDR3 protein is CASSERLTYGYTF. The CDR3 DNA is TGTGCCAGCTCTGAAAGGTTGACTTATGGCTACACCTTC.

In this sample, this clone turned up once. This chain uses TRBV5-5 with TRBJ2-7; a possible D gene is TRBD1 (5 bases). Trimming stripped 0 bases from V and 7 bases from J, with 14 bases between. The CDR3 consists of 14 residues. In germline, CDR1 is SGHKS, CDR2 YYEKEE (reference sequence). The CDR3 DNA is TGTGCCAGCAGCTTGGAGGGGCTAGGGGATGAGCAGTACTTC. Its translation is CASSLEGLGDEQYF.

The J gene is TRBJ2-7, the V gene TRBV28; D is perhaps TRBD1 (5 bases). V lost 2 bases to trimming and J lost 3 bases, with 14 bases between them. This CDR3 has 15 amino acids. Per the germline V gene, CDR1 is MDHEN and CDR2 is SYDVKM. CDR3: CASSLPTDVGYEQYF. In DNA, the CDR3 is TGTGCCAGCAGTTTACCGACAGACGTAGGCTACGAGCAGTACTTC.

A word on this clone: Additional DNA sequences in this sample encode the identical CDR3. The chain employs TRBV19 and TRBJ1-1; the D gene is possibly TRBD1 (6 bases). Trimming cost V 4 bases and J 1 base, with 13 bases left between them. CDR1 and CDR2 (germline): LNHDA, SQIVND (reference sequence). This CDR3 region has 15 residues. In DNA, the CDR3 is TGTGCCAGTAGTACTCCTGGACAGAAGAACACTGAAGCTTTCTTT. It is translated as CASSTPGQKNTEAFF.

This chain uses TRBV6-5 with TRBJ1-5; tentative D call: TRBD1 (6 bases). Germline V gene lookup returns CDR1 MNHEY and CDR2 SVGAGI. Trimming took off 6 bases at V and 4 bases at J, with 13 bases between the two ends. CDR3 length: 14 amino acids. CDR3 in amino acids: CASRWTAKNQPQHF. The CDR3 nucleotides are TGTGCCAGCAGATGGACAGCGAAGAATCAGCCCCAGCATTTT.

This clone was seen more than once but under ten times. The rearrangement joins TRBV29-1 to TRBJ1-1; tentative D call: TRBD1 (5 bases). The CDR3 is made up of 13 amino acids. Germline CDR1 and CDR2: SQVTM and ANQGSEA. Trimming pared 7 bases from V and 4 bases from J, leaving 16 bases between. The CDR3 sequence: CSAESREGTEAFF. In nucleotides, the CDR3 is TGCAGCGCCGAGAGCAGGGAGGGCACTGAAGCTTTCTTT.

V is TRBV3-1 (or the pseudogene TRBV3-2) and J is TRBJ1-2, with 7 bases matching TRBD1. CDR1 is LGHDT, CDR2 YNNKEL, per germline (reference sequence). This CDR3 is built from 13 residues. Losses at the gene ends were 5 bases for V and 4 bases for J; bases not matched to a gene: 4. This chain's CDR3 is CASSSGGSYGYTF. The DNA for the CDR3 is TGTGCCAGCAGCTCAGGGGGAAGCTATGGCTACACCTTC.

This clone showed up just once. The V call is TRBV30, the J call TRBJ2-3, with D possibly being TRBD2 (6 bases). CDR3 length: 14 residues. Germline lookup yields CDR1 GTSNPN and CDR2 SVGIG (reference sequence). Trimming took off 3 bases at V and 0 bases at J, with 10 bases between the two ends. The CDR3 sequence: CAWREAGSTDTQYF. CDR3 coding DNA: TGTGCCTGGAGAGAGGCGGGAAGCACAGATACGCAGTATTTT. Looking up the rest from reference TRBV30 and TRBJ2-3 gives the full variable domain: SQTIHQWPATLVQPVGSPLSLECTVEGTSNPNLYWYRQAAGRGLQLLFYSVGIGQISSEVPQNLSASRPQDRQFILSSKKLLLSDSGFYLCAWREAGSTDTQYFGPGTRLTVL.

This clone was counted once. The V call is TRBV7-9, the J call TRBJ2-1; 14 bases agree with TRBD2. Looked up from germline, CDR1 is SEHNR and CDR2 is FQNEAQ (reference sequence). Trimming took 5 bases from V and 8 from J; bases not matched to a gene: 5. The CDR3 is made up of 15 amino acids. The CDR3 region is CASSQTSGRVDEQFF. The DNA for the CDR3 is TGTGCCAGCAGCCAGACTAGCGGGAGGGTGGATGAGCAGTTCTTC. Full variable domain (outside the CDR3, taken from reference TRBV7-9 and TRBJ2-1): DTGVSQNPRHKITKRGQNVTFRCDPISEHNRLYWYRQTLGQGPEFLTYFQNEAQLEKSRLLSDRFSAERPKGSFSTLEIQRTEQGDSAMYLCASSQTSGRVDEQFFGPGTRLTVL.

CDR3 DNA: TGTGCCAGCAGCTCTATCGACTCAGGGGTCTACGAGCAGTACTTC. Protein product: CASSSIDSGVYEQYF. The chain joins TRBV11-2 to TRBJ2-7; maybe TRBD1 (6 bases). There are 15 residues in the CDR3. Trimming shortened V by 4 bases and J by 3 bases, and 16 bases separated the two germline ends. Germline V lookup: CDR1 SGHAT, CDR2 FQNNGV.

V gene TRBV28 combines with J gene TRBJ1-6; D might be TRBD1 (5 bases). Looked up from germline, CDR1 is MDHEN and CDR2 is SYDVKM. V was clipped by 8 bases and J by 9 bases, with 17 bases between them. The CDR3 covers 14 residues. CDR3 nucleotides: TGTGCCAGCCGACCTCAGGGTTGGTTTTCACCCCTCCACTTT. This gives the protein CASRPQGWFSPLHF.